This passage covers 32 T cell receptor beta chains from one sample sequenced in a study of CD8 T cells in Susac syndrome. RNA, at about 0.5 to 1 ug, was reverse transcribed with random hexamers. Each CDR3 protein is one row after TCRdb ran MiXCR on the immunoSEQ multiplex PCR reads. The sample includes hundreds of thousands of distinct CDR3 sequences, 85% to 95% of them seen just once. Specimen: CD4+ T cells from PBMCs. All receptors derive from a human donor with multiple sclerosis.

V gene TRBV5-1 combines with J gene TRBJ2-1; no firm D call. Trimming took off 7 bases at V and 0 bases at J, with 14 bases between the two ends. Germline V gene sequence: CDR1 SGHRS, CDR2 YFSETQ. The CDR3 extends over 15 amino acids. The CDR3 coding sequence is TGCGCCAGCGCCGCTCGGTGGAGCTCCTACAATGAGCAGTTCTTC. This encodes CASAARWSSYNEQFF.

CDR3 sequence: CAITHGQGDEQYF. DNA of the CDR3: TGTGCCATCACCCATGGACAGGGGGACGAGCAGTACTTC. The genes are TRBV10-3 and TRBJ2-7, with 10 bases that match TRBD1. The CDR3 runs 13 residues. Looked up from germline, CDR1 is ENHRY and CDR2 is SYGVKD. V shed 7 bases and J 5 bases; nucleotides not matched to a gene: 5.

The chain uses TRBV7-7 and TRBJ2-5; D is unclear. The CDR3 is 14 amino acids. V lost 5 bases to trimming and J lost 4 bases, with 14 bases between them. Germline values: CDR1 SSHAT, CDR2 FNYEAQ (reference sequence). The CDR3 region has the DNA TGTGCCAGCAGCCCGCAAATTGTTGGAGAGACCCAGTACTTC. As protein: CASSPQIVGETQYF.

For the CDR3, the DNA is TGCGCCAGCAGCTCCCGGGACAAGAAATACGAGCAGTACTTC. Encoded protein: CASSSRDKKYEQYF. The J gene is TRBJ2-7, the V gene TRBV5-1; D is perhaps TRBD1 (6 bases). CDR1 is SGHRS and CDR2 is YFSETQ in the germline V gene. Trimming took 3 bases from V and 4 from J, leaving 14 bases between them. This CDR3 has 14 residues.

This clonotype was recorded once. The chain is built from TRBV3-1 and TRBJ2-6; maybe TRBD1 (5 bases). This CDR3 is built from 16 residues. Per germline, CDR1 LGHDT and CDR2 YNNKEL (reference sequence). V gave up 5 bases and J gave up 0 bases, with 11 bases separating them. This CDR3 is CASSKTANSGANVLTF. DNA for the CDR3: TGTGCCAGCAGCAAGACAGCGAACTCTGGGGCCAACGTCCTGACTTTC.

The chain employs TRBV9 and TRBJ1-6; 9 bases line up with TRBD1. Germline V gene lookup returns CDR1 SGDLS and CDR2 YYNGEE. J was trimmed by 9 bases and V by 0 bases; bases with no gene match: 4. The CDR3 has 15 amino acids. CDR3 residues: CASSVEPTGGSPLHF. The CDR3 nucleotides read TGTGCCAGCAGCGTAGAGCCGACAGGGGGTTCACCCCTCCACTTT.

The V and J genes are TRBV27 and TRBJ1-1, with D hard to call. The length of the CDR3 is 14 residues. V gave up 3 bases and J gave up 0 bases, with 8 bases separating them. CDR1 and CDR2 (germline): MNHEY, SMNVEV (reference sequence). CDR3 DNA: TGTGCCAGCAGTTTCTCATTCCTGAACACTGAAGCTTTCTTT. Residues: CASSFSFLNTEAFF.

This clonotype was recorded a few times. The V gene is TRBV24-1, the J gene TRBJ2-5, with D possibly being TRBD2 (6 bases). The ends were cut back, 5 bases at V and 5 bases at J, with 8 bases in the middle. The germline V gene encodes CDR1 KGHDR and CDR2 SFDVKD. This CDR3 spans 12 amino acids. For the CDR3, the DNA is TGTGCCACCAGTGGTGGGGGGGAGACCCAGTACTTC. The encoded protein is CATSGGGETQYF.

The chain uses TRBV29-1 and TRBJ1-5; TRBD1 matches at 8 bases. Germline V gene sequence: CDR1 SQVTM, CDR2 ANQGSEA. The CDR3 is 14 residues long. V gave up 6 bases and J gave up 3 bases; unmatched junction bases: 7. The CDR3 coding sequence is TGCAGCGTGGCCGACAGGGGCTACAATCAGCCCCAGCATTTT. This gives the protein CSVADRGYNQPQHF.

With respect to this clonotype: Mismatch with germline at one junction end may stem from a read error. This rearrangement joins TRBV7-7 to TRBJ2-2; TRBD1 matches 9 bases. CDR3 length: 15 residues. Germline V gene lookup returns CDR1 SSHAT and CDR2 FNYEAQ (reference sequence). The CDR3 DNA sequence: TGTGCTAGCAGCCTAACAGGGGGCAACACCGGGGAGCTGTTTTTT. This encodes CASSLTGGNTGELFF.

The chain couples TRBV3-1 to TRBJ2-7; D not certain. CDR1 and CDR2 (germline): LGHDT, YNNKEL (reference sequence). The ends were cut back, 2 bases at V and 3 bases at J, with 5 bases in the middle. The CDR3 has 12 residues. The CDR3 DNA is TGTGCCAGCAGCCAACGGATCTACGAGCAGTACTTC. Translating it yields CASSQRIYEQYF.

The chain combines TRBV9 with TRBJ2-1, with 9 bases matching TRBD1. With V trimmed by 4 bases and J by 12 bases, 8 bases remained unmatched. The V gene's germline CDR1 is SGDLS and CDR2 YYNGEE. This CDR3 contains 13 residues. In nucleotides, the CDR3 is TGTGCCAGCAGCCCCCGGGACAGGGAGAGGCAGTTCTTC. As protein: CASSPRDRERQFF.

The rearrangement joins TRBV30 to TRBJ2-1; the D gene is possibly TRBD2 (6 bases). The CDR3 has 15 residues. The V and J ends lost 1 base and 0 bases respectively, with 10 bases between them. Germline lookup yields CDR1 GTSNPN and CDR2 SVGIG (reference sequence). CDR3 in amino acids: CAWSGLAHSYNEQFF. DNA for the CDR3: TGTGCCTGGAGTGGGCTAGCGCACTCCTACAATGAGCAGTTCTTC.

This rearrangement joins TRBV15 to TRBJ2-2; 8 bases agree with TRBD2. CDR3 size: 16 residues. Germline loops: CDR1 LNHNV, CDR2 YYDKDF (reference sequence). V lost 0 bases, J lost 3 bases, and 3 bases stayed unmatched. This CDR3 reads CATSRDLRGDTGELFF. In DNA form, the CDR3 reads TGTGCCACCAGCAGAGATTTGCGGGGGGACACCGGGGAGCTGTTTTTT. Combining the CDR3 with reference TRBV15 and TRBJ2-2 gives the whole variable domain DAMVIQNPRYQVTQFGKPVTLSCSQTLNHNVMYWYQQKSSQAPKLLFHYYDKDFNNEADTPDNFQSRRPNTSFCFLDIRSPGLGDTAMYLCATSRDLRGDTGELFFGEGSRLTVL.

CDR3 bases: TGTGCCAGCAGCCAACCTACAAGACGAGCTGAAGCTTTCTTT. The encoded protein is CASSQPTRRAEAFF. V is TRBV14 and J is TRBJ1-1; no reliable D call. V was shortened by 2 bases and J by 6 bases, with 13 bases between the two germline ends. The CDR3 contains 14 residues. Germline assignment: CDR1 SGHDN and CDR2 FVKESK.

The J gene is TRBJ1-2, the V gene TRBV9; D remains ambiguous. CDR1 is SGDLS and CDR2 is YYNGEE in the germline V gene. The ends were cut back, 0 bases at V and 9 bases at J, with 21 bases in the middle. CDR3 size: 16 residues. The CDR3 nucleotides are TGTGCCAGCAGCGTAGCTACTGAGGGTTACCGGTTTCGCTACACCTTC. Encoded protein: CASSVATEGYRFRYTF.

This sequence joins TRBV5-1 and TRBJ1-5; no clear D. V dropped 0 bases and J dropped 4 bases, with 5 bases sitting between them. Germline V gene sequence: CDR1 SGHRS, CDR2 YFSETQ. The length of the CDR3 is 13 residues. CDR3 nucleotides: TGCGCCAGCAGCTTGGGGAAAAATCAGCCCCAGCATTTT. Amino acids: CASSLGKNQPQHF.

The chain employs TRBV10-2 and TRBJ1-1; D possibly corresponds to TRBD1 (6 bases). CDR1 is WSHSY and CDR2 is SAAADI in the germline V gene. The CDR3 contains 14 residues. Trimming removed 3 bases at V and 2 bases at J, with 10 bases between. CDR3 coding DNA: TGCGCCAGCAGTGAAATGACAGGAAACACTGAAGCTTTCTTT. Translating gives CASSEMTGNTEAFF.

This chain uses TRBV20-1 with TRBJ2-1, with TRBD2 matching over 10 bases. The CDR3 extends over 19 amino acids. CDR1 and CDR2 (germline): DFQATT, SNEGSKA (reference sequence). The ends lost 0 bases at V and 7 bases at J; junction bases unmatched: 18. CDR3 amino acids: CSARDPAGGYSGLSNEQFF. DNA for the CDR3: TGCAGTGCTAGAGATCCAGCGGGGGGGTACAGCGGGTTATCGAATGAGCAGTTCTTC.

The chain recombines TRBV5-1 with TRBJ2-1; D unresolved. The germline gives CDR1 SGHRS, CDR2 YFSETQ. This CDR3 has 16 amino acids. V lost 4 bases and J 3 bases, leaving 17 bases between the germline ends. CDR3 residues: CASSLRNRVYYNEQFF. The CDR3 nucleotides are TGCGCCAGCAGCCTCCGGAACCGGGTCTACTACAATGAGCAGTTCTTC.

V and J are TRBV30 and TRBJ2-5, with 12 bases lining up with TRBD2. The CDR3 has 17 residues. V was pared by 0 bases and J by 5 bases, with 10 bases of the junction left unmatched. Germline V gene data show CDR1 as GTSNPN and CDR2 as SVGIG (reference sequence). The chain's CDR3 is CAWSVRLAGAVGETQYF. The CDR3 region has the DNA TGTGCCTGGAGTGTACGACTAGCGGGAGCGGTGGGGGAGACCCAGTACTTC.

The rearrangement links TRBV29-1 to TRBJ2-1; 11 bases line up with TRBD2. This CDR3 comprises 15 residues. From germline, CDR1 is SQVTM and CDR2 ANQGSEA. Unmatched junction bases numbered 10, after V lost 3 bases and J lost 9 bases. Written as DNA, the CDR3 is TGCAGCGTTGACGAACTAGCGGGAGTGGGGGGTGAGCAGTTCTTC. Translation gives CSVDELAGVGGEQFF.

The rearrangement uses TRBV19 and TRBJ2-1; D might be TRBD2 (6 bases). CDR1 and CDR2 from the germline V gene are LNHDA and SQIVND (reference sequence). The CDR3 totals 14 residues. Deletions cut 4 bases from V and 10 bases from J, with 17 bases between. CDR3 residues: CASSTGVGGGEQFF. In DNA form, the CDR3 reads TGTGCCAGTAGTACCGGGGTGGGAGGTGGGGAGCAGTTCTTC.

The chain has TRBV12-3 or TRBV12-4 and TRBJ2-5, with unresolved D. This CDR3 is 13 amino acids long. Trimming took off 3 bases at V and 2 bases at J, with 7 bases between the two ends. CDR3 DNA: TGTGCCAGCAGTTTGGAACAGCAAGAGACCCAGTACTTC. It codes for CASSLEQQETQYF.

This clonotype was seen a few times. The chain employs TRBV6-5 and TRBJ1-1; D is ambiguous. The CDR3 has 12 amino acids. CDR1 MNHEY and CDR2 SVGAGI come from the germline V gene. V dropped 8 bases and J dropped 0 bases, with 7 bases sitting between them. CDR3 residues: CASGRVNTEAFF. The CDR3 DNA reads TGTGCCAGCGGGCGGGTGAACACTGAAGCTTTCTTT.

The chain recombines TRBV5-4 with TRBJ2-6; D might be TRBD1 or TRBD2, each matching 5 bases. CDR3 length: 15 amino acids. From germline, CDR1 is SGHNT and CDR2 YYREEE (reference sequence). Trimming cost V 2 bases and J 1 base, with 7 bases left between them. The CDR3 is CASSFEGSGANVLTF. The CDR3 DNA reads TGTGCCAGCAGCTTCGAGGGGTCTGGGGCCAACGTCCTGACTTTC.

The chain has TRBV2 and TRBJ2-3, with D hard to call. The germline gives CDR1 SNHLY, CDR2 FYNNEI. The germline V and J ends were trimmed by 0 bases and 4 bases, with 8 bases remaining between them. CDR3 length: 14 residues. The CDR3 loop reads CASSEALIPDTQYF. CDR3 nucleotide sequence: TGTGCCAGCAGTGAAGCGCTTATTCCAGATACGCAGTATTTT.

The chain links TRBV24-1 to TRBJ2-7, with 10 positions matching TRBD1. V shed 3 bases, J shed 5 bases, and the junction held 6 bases outside the gene matches. In germline, CDR1 is KGHDR, CDR2 SFDVKD. The CDR3 is 15 residues long. The CDR3 protein is CATSDEGQGRDEQYF. The CDR3 nucleotides read TGTGCCACCAGTGATGAGGGACAGGGGAGGGACGAGCAGTACTTC.

The chain links TRBV19 to TRBJ1-3; D remains unclear. Germline CDR1 LNHDA, CDR2 SQIVND (reference sequence). CDR3 length equals 15 residues. V shed 5 bases and J shed 4 bases, with 15 bases lying between them. The CDR3 DNA follows: TGTGCCAGTAGTCCACAGTCCGGTTCCGGAAACACCATATATTTT. It codes for CASSPQSGSGNTIYF.

V is TRBV30 and J is TRBJ1-2; TRBD1 is a possible D gene (5 bases). V lost 4 bases and J 4 bases, leaving 13 bases between the germline ends. The germline gives CDR1 GTSNPN, CDR2 SVGIG (reference sequence). The CDR3 spans 13 residues. The DNA for the CDR3 is TGTGCCTGGAATGCAGGGTTATTCTATGGCTACACCTTC. Its translation: CAWNAGLFYGYTF.

The chain uses TRBV7-8 and TRBJ1-5, with TRBD1 matching 9 bases. The junction had 11 bases not matched to a gene; V was cut back by 5 bases and J by 6 bases. The length of the CDR3 is 16 residues. From germline, CDR1 is SGHVS and CDR2 FQNEAQ. The CDR3 here is CASSAPGQGMGQPQHF. The CDR3 coding sequence is TGTGCCAGCAGCGCGCCGGGACAGGGTATGGGTCAGCCCCAGCATTTT.

The chain combines TRBV27 with TRBJ2-7; TRBD1 aligns across 8 bases. The V segment lost 5 bases and the J segment 1 base; nucleotides outside the gene matches: 4. The V gene's germline CDR1 is MNHEY and CDR2 SMNVEV (reference sequence). The CDR3 consists of 14 residues. The CDR3 is CASSGRDRSYEQYF. In DNA form, the CDR3 reads TGTGCCAGCAGTGGCCGGGACAGGTCCTACGAGCAGTACTTC.